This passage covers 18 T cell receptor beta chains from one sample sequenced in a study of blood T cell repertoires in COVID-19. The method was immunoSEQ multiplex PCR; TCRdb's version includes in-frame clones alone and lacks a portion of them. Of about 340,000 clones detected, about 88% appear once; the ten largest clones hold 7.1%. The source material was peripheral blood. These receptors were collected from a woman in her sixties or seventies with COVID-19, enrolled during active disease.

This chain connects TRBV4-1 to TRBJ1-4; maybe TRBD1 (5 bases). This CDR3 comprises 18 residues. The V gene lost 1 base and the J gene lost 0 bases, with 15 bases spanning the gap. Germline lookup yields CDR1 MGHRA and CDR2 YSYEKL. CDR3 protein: CASSQVRIDSSTNEKLFF. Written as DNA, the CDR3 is TGCGCCAGCAGCCAAGTTAGGATCGACAGTTCAACTAATGAAAAACTGTTTTTT.

As DNA, the CDR3 is TGTGCCAGCAGCCACCCTAGATTCCCCGGACAGGGGGTGCTTACTGAAGCTTTCTTT. Translation: CASSHPRFPGQGVLTEAFF. This chain joins TRBV7-9 and TRBJ1-1, with 10 bases fitting TRBD1. The CDR3 is 19 residues long. J was trimmed by 5 bases and V by 5 bases; bases with no gene match: 20. The germline V gene encodes CDR1 SEHNR and CDR2 FQNEAQ (reference sequence).

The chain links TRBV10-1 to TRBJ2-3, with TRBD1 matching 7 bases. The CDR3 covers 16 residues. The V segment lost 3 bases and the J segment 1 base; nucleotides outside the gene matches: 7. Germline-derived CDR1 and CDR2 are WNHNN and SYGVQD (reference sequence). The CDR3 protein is CASSDSNQGGTDTQYF. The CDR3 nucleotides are TGCGCCAGCAGTGACTCGAACCAGGGGGGCACAGATACGCAGTATTTT.

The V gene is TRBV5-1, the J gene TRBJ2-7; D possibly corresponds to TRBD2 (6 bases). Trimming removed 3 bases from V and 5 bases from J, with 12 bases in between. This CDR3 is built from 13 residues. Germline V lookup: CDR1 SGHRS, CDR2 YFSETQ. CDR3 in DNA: TGCGCCAGCAGCTCGGCGGGGTCAGACGAGCAGTACTTC. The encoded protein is CASSSAGSDEQYF.

The CDR3 sequence is CASRKTTGSYGYTF. CDR3 sequence (DNA): TGTGCCAGCAGAAAGACCACGGGGAGCTATGGCTACACCTTC. This chain links TRBV27 with TRBJ1-2; D ambiguous. Germline V CDR1 and CDR2: MNHEY, SMNVEV (reference sequence). V was cut by 6 bases and J by 4 bases, with 15 bases left in between. The CDR3 has 14 residues.

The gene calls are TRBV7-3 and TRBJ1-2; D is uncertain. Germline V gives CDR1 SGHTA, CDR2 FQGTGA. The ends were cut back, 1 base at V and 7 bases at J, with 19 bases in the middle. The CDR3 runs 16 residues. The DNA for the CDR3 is TGTGCCAGCAGCTTAAGCCCCTATTTTGTGTCGCGTGGCTACACCTTC. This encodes CASSLSPYFVSRGYTF. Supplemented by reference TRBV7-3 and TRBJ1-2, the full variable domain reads GAGVSQTPSNKVTEKGKYVELRCDPISGHTALYWYRQSLGQGPEFLIYFQGTGAADDSGLPNDRFFAVRPEGSVSTLKIQRTERGDSAVYLCASSLSPYFVSRGYTFGSGTRLTVV.

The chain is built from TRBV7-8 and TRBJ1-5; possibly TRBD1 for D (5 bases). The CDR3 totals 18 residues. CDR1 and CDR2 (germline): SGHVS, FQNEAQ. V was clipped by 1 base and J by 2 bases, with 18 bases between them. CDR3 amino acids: CASSLEGRDVYGNQPQHF. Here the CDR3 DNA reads TGTGCCAGCAGCTTAGAGGGCAGGGATGTATATGGCAATCAGCCCCAGCATTTT.

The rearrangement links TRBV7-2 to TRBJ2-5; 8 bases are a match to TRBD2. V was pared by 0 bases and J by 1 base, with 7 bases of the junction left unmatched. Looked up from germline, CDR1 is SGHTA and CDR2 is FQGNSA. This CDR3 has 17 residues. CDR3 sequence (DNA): TGTGCCAGCAGCTTAGCGTTTCTAGCGGGCTTCCAAGAGACCCAGTACTTC. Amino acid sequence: CASSLAFLAGFQETQYF.

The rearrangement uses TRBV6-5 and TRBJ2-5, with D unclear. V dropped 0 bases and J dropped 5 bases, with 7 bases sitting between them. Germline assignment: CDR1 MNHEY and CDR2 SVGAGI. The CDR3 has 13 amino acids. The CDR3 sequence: CASSYSNGETQYF. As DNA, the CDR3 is TGTGCCAGCAGTTACTCGAACGGGGAGACCCAGTACTTC.

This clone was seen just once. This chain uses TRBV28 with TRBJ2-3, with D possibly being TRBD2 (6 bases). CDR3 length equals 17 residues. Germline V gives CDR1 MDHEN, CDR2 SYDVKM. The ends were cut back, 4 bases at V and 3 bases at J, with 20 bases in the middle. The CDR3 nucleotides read TGTGCCAGCAGTTCAATACCCCCGGGAGCGGATACAGATACGCAGTATTTT. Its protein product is CASSSIPPGADTDTQYF. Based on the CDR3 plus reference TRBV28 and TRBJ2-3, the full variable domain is DVKVTQSSRYLVKRTGEKVFLECVQDMDHENMFWYRQDPGLGLRLIYFSYDVKMKEKGDIPEGYSVSREKKERFSLILESASTNQTSMYLCASSSIPPGADTDTQYFGPGTRLTVL.

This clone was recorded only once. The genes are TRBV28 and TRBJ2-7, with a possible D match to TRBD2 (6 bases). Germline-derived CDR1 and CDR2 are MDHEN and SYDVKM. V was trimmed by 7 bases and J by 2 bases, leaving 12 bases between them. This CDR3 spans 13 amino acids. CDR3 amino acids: CASKVGGTYEQYF. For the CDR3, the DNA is TGTGCCAGCAAGGTGGGGGGAACCTACGAGCAGTACTTC.

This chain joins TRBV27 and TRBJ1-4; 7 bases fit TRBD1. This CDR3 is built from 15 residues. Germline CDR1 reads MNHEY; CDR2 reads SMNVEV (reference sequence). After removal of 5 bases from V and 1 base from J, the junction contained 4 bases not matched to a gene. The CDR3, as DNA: TGTGCCAGCAGTGTTAACAGGGGAACTAATGAAAAACTGTTTTTT. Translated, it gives CASSVNRGTNEKLFF.

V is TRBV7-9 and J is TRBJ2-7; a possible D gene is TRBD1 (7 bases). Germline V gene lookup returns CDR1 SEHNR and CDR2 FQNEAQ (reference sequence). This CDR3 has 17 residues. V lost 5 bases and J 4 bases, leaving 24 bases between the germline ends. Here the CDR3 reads CASSPAITGGTAYEQYF. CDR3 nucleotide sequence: TGTGCCAGCAGCCCAGCGATCACCGGAGGGACAGCTTACGAGCAGTACTTC. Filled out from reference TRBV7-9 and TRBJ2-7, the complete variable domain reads DTGVSQNPRHKITKRGQNVTFRCDPISEHNRLYWYRQTLGQGPEFLTYFQNEAQLEKSRLLSDRFSAERPKGSFSTLEIQRTEQGDSAMYLCASSPAITGGTAYEQYFGPGTRLTVT.

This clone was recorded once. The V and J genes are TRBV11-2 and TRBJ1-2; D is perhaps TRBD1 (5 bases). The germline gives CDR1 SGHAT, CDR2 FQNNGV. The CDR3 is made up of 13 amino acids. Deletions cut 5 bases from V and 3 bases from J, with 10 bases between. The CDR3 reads CASSPGGDYGYTF. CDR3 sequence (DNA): TGTGCCAGCAGCCCCGGGGGTGACTATGGCTACACCTTC.

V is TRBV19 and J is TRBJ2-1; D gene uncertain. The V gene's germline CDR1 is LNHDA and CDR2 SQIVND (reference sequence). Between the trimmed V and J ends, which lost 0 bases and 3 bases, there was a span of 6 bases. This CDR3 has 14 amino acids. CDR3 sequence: CASSIDTVYNEQFF. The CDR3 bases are TGTGCCAGTAGTATAGATACAGTCTACAATGAGCAGTTCTTC.

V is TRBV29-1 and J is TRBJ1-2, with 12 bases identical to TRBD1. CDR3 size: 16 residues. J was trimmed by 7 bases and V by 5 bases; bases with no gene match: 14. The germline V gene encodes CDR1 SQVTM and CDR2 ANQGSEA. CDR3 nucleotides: TGCAGCGTTCGCCCCGGGACAGGGGGCAGCTTTGGTGGCTACACCTTC. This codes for CSVRPGTGGSFGGYTF.

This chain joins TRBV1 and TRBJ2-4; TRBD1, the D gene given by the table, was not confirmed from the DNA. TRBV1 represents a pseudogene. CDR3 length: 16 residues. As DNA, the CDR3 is TGCACCAGCAGCCCCCTGACAGTGGTAGCCAAAAACATTCAGTACTTC. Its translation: CTSSPLTVVAKNIQYF.

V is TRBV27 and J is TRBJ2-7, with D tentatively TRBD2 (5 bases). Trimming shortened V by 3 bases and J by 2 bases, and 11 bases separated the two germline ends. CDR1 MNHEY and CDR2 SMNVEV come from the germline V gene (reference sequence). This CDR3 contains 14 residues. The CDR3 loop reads CASSFSGIPYEQYF. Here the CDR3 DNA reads TGTGCCAGCAGTTTTTCGGGGATTCCCTACGAGCAGTACTTC.